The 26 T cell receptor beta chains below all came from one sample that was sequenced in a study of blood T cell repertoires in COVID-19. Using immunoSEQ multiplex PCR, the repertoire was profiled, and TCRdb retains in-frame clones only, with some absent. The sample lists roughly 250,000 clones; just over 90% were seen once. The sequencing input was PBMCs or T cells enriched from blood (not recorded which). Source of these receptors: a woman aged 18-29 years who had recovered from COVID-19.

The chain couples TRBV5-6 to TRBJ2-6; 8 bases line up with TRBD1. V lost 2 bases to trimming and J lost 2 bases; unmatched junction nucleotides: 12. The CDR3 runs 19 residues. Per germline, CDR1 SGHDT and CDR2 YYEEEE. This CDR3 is CASSFGAGGLRTGANVLTF. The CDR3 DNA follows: TGTGCCAGCAGCTTCGGTGCAGGGGGCTTAAGGACTGGGGCCAACGTCCTGACTTTC.

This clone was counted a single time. The chain's CDR3 is CATSDLQVGGVTYEQYF. CDR3 sequence (DNA): TGTGCCACCAGTGATTTGCAGGTCGGGGGGGTTACCTACGAGCAGTACTTC. This sequence joins TRBV24-1 and TRBJ2-7; 8 bases are a match to TRBD2. V lost 0 bases, J lost 2 bases, and 8 bases stayed unmatched. Germline V gene sequence: CDR1 KGHDR, CDR2 SFDVKD. This CDR3 is 17 amino acids long.

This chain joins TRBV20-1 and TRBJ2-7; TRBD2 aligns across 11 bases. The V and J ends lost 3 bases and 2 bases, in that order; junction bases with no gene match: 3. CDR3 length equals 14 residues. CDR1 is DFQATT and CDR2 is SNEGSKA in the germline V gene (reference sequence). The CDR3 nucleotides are TGCAGTGCTAGTACTAGCGGGGGTCCCTACGAGCAGTACTTC. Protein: CSASTSGGPYEQYF.

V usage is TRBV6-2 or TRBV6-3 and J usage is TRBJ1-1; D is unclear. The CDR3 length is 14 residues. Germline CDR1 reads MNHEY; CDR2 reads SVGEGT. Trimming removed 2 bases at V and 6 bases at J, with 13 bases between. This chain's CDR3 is CASSYPPGVSEAFF. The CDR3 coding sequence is TGTGCCAGCAGTTACCCCCCCGGGGTCTCTGAAGCTTTCTTT.

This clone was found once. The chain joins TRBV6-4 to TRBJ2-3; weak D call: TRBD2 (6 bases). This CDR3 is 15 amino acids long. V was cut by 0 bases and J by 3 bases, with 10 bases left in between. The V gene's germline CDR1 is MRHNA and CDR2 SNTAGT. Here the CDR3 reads CASSDSSLATDTQYF. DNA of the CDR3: TGTGCCAGCAGTGACTCGAGTCTAGCGACAGATACGCAGTATTTT.

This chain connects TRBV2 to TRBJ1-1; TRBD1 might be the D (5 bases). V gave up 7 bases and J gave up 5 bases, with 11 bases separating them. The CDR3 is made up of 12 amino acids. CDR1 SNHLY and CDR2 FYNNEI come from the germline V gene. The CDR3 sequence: CASIPGRTEAFF. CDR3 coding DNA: TGTGCCAGCATCCCAGGGCGGACTGAAGCTTTCTTT.

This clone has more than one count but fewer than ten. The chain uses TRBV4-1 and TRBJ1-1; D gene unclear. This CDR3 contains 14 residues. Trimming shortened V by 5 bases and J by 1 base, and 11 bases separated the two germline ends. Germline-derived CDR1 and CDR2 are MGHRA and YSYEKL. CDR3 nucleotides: TGCGCCAGCAGCACGTACACAGAGAACACTGAAGCTTTCTTT. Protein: CASSTYTENTEAFF.

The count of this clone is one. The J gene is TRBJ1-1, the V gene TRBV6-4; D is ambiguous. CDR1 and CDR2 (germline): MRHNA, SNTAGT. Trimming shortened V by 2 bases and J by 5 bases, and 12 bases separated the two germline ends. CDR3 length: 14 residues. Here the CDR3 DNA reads TGTGCCAGCAGTGACAGGCCGGGAGGGACTGAAGCTTTCTTT. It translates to CASSDRPGGTEAFF.

In DNA, the CDR3 is TGTGCCATCACGGGGAGTGCCGGATACAATGAGCAGTTCTTC. This translates into CAITGSAGYNEQFF. This chain links TRBV2 with TRBJ2-1, with a possible D match to TRBD2 (5 bases). The V gene lost 10 bases and the J gene lost 4 bases, with 17 bases spanning the gap. The CDR3 consists of 14 residues. Looked up from germline, CDR1 is SNHLY and CDR2 is FYNNEI.

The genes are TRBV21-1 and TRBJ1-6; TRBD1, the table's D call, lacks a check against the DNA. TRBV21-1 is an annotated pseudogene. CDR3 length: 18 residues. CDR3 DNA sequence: TGTGCCAGCAGCAAAAACACAGCCGAAATTCCACCCAATTCACCCCTCCACTTT. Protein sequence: CASSKNTAEIPPNSPLHF.

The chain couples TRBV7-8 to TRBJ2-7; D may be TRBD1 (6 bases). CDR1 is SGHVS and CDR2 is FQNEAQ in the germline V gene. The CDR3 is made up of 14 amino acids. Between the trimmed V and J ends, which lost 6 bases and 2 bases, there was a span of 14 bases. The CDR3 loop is CASRQKGETYEQYF. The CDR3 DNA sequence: TGTGCCAGCAGACAAAAGGGGGAAACCTACGAGCAGTACTTC.

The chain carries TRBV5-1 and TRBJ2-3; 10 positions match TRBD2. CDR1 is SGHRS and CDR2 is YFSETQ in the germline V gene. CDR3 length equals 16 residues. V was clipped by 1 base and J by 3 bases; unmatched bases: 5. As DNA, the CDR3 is TGCGCCAGCAGCTTGCTAGCGGGAGTAGGAACAGATACGCAGTATTTT. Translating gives CASSLLAGVGTDTQYF. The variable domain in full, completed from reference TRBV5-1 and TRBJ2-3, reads KAGVTQTPRYLIKTRGQQVTLSCSPISGHRSVSWYQQTPGQGLQFLFEYFSETQRNKGNFPGRFSGRQFSNSRSEMNVSTLELGDSALYLCASSLLAGVGTDTQYFGPGTRLTVL.

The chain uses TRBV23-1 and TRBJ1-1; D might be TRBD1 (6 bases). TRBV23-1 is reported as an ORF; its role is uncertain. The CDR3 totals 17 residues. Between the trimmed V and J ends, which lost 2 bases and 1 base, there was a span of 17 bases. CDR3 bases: TGCGCCAGCAGTCAAAAGAACAGGGACGGTGGGAACACTGAAGCTTTCTTT. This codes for CASSQKNRDGGNTEAFF.

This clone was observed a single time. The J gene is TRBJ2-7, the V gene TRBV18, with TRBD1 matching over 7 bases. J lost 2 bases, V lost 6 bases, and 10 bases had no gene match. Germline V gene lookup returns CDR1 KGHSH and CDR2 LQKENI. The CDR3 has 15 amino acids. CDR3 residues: CASSTRDRGTYEQYF. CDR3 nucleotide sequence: TGTGCCAGCTCTACCCGGGACAGAGGAACCTACGAGCAGTACTTC.

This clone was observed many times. CDR3 coding DNA: TGTGCCAGCAGCCAAGTTGACAGGGTAAACTATGGCTACACCTTC. Its translation: CASSQVDRVNYGYTF. This chain uses TRBV3-1 (or the pseudogene TRBV3-2) with TRBJ1-2; 7 nucleotides align to TRBD1. Germline CDR1 is LGHDT and CDR2 is YNNKEL (reference sequence). The length of the CDR3 is 15 residues. With V trimmed by 1 base and J by 2 bases, 4 bases remained unmatched.

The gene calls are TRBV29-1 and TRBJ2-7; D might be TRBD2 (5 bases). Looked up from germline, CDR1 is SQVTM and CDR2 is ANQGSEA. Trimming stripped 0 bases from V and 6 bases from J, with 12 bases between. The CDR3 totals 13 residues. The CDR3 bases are TGCAGCGTTGAAGAAGGGCGGGTAGGCGAGCAGTACTTC. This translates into CSVEEGRVGEQYF.

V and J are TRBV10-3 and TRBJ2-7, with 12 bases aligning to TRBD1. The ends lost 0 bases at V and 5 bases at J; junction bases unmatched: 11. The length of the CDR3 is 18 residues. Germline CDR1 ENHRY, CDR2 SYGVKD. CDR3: CAISESRGQGAQKDEQYF. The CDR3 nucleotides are TGTGCCATCAGTGAGTCGAGGGGACAGGGGGCGCAAAAAGACGAGCAGTACTTC.

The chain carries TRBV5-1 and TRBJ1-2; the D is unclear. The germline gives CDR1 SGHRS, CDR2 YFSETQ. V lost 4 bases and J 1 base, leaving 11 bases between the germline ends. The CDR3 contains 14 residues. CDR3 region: CASSGAGDNYGYTF. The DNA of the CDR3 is TGCGCCAGCAGCGGAGCCGGGGATAACTATGGCTACACCTTC.

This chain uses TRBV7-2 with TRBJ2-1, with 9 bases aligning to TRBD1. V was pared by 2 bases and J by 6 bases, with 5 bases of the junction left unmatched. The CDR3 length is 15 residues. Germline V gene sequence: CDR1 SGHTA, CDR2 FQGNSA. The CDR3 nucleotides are TGTGCCAGCAGCTTACAGGGACAGGGAGGCAATGAGCAGTTCTTC. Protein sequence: CASSLQGQGGNEQFF.

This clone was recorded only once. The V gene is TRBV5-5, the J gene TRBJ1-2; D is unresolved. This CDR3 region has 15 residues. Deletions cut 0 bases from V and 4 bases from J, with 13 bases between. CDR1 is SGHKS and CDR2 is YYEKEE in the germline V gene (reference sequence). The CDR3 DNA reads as TGTGCCAGCAGCTTGGCCCCCGTCGCGGGCTATGGCTACACCTTC. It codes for CASSLAPVAGYGYTF.

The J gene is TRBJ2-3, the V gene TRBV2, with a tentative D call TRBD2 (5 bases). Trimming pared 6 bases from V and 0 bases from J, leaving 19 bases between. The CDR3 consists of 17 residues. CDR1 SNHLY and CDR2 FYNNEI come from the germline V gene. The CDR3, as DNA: TGTGCCAGCAGCGACCCTGAAGCGGAAGCTAGCACAGATACGCAGTATTTT. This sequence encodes CASSDPEAEASTDTQYF. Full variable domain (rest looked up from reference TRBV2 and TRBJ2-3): EPEVTQTPSHQVTQMGQEVILRCVPISNHLYFYWYRQILGQKVEFLVSFYNNEISEKSEIFDDQFSVERPDGSNFTLKIRSTKLEDSAMYFCASSDPEAEASTDTQYFGPGTRLTVL.

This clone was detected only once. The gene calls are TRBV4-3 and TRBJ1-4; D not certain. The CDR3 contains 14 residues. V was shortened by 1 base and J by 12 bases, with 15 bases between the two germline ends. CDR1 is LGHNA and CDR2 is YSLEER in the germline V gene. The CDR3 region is CASSQVGAWRELFF. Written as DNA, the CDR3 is TGCGCCAGCAGCCAAGTAGGCGCCTGGCGGGAACTGTTTTTT.

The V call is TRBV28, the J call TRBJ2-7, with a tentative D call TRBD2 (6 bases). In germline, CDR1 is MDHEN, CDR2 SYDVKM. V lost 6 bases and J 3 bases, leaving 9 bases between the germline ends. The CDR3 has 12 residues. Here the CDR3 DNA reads TGTGCCAGCAGGGGGACTGACTACGAGCAGTACTTC. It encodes CASRGTDYEQYF.

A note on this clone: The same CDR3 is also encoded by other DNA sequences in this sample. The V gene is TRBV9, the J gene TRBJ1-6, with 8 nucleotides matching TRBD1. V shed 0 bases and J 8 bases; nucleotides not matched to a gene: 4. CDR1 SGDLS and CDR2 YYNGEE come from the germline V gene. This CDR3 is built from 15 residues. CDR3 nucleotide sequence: TGTGCCAGCAGCGTAGGAGGGACAGGTGATTCACCCCTCCACTTT. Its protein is CASSVGGTGDSPLHF.

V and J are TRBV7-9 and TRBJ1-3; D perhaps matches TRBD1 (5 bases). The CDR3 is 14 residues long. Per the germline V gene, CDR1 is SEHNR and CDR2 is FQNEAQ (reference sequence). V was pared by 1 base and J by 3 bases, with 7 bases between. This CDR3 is CASSLGQGGNTIYF. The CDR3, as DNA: TGTGCCAGCAGCTTAGGGCAGGGTGGAAACACCATATATTTT. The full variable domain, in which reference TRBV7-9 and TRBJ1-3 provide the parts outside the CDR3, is DTGVSQNPRHKITKRGQNVTFRCDPISEHNRLYWYRQTLGQGPEFLTYFQNEAQLEKSRLLSDRFSAERPKGSFSTLEIQRTEQGDSAMYLCASSLGQGGNTIYFGEGSWLTVV.

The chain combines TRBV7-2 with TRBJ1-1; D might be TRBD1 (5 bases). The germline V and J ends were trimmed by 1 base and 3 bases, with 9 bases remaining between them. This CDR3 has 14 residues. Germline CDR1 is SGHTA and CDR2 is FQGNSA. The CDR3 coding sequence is TGTGCCAGCAGCTTAGGGGGCCAGCACACTGAAGCTTTCTTT. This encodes CASSLGGQHTEAFF.